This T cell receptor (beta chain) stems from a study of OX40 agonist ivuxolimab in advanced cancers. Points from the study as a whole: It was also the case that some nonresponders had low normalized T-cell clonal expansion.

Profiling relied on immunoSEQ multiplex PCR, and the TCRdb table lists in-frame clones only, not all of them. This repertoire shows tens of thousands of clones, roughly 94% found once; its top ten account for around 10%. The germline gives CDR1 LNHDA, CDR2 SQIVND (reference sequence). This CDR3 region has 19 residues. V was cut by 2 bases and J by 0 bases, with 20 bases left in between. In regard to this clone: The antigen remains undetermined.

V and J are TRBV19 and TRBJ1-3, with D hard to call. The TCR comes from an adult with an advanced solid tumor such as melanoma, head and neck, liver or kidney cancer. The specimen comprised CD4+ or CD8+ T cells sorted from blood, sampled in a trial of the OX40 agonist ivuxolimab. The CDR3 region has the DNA TGTGCCAGTAGTATACTAGTACACGTCGACGAACACTCTGGAAACACCATATATTTT. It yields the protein CASSILVHVDEHSGNTIYF.